This entry lists 17 T cell receptor beta chains sequenced from one sample in a study of blood T cell repertoires in COVID-19. Produced via immunoSEQ multiplex PCR; TCRdb's table is partial and in-frame only. The table has about 140,000 clones, around 85% seen once. Sequencing input: peripheral blood. The origin of the receptors is a human donor in a cohort sampled during active COVID-19.

This chain connects TRBV3-1 (or the pseudogene TRBV3-2) to TRBJ1-1; unclear D gene. Trimming took off 8 bases at V and 0 bases at J, with 19 bases between the two ends. The CDR3 is 16 residues long. Germline V gene sequence: CDR1 LGHDT, CDR2 YNNKEL (reference sequence). Here the CDR3 reads CASAPPGGFMNTEAFF. CDR3 sequence (DNA): TGTGCCAGCGCTCCCCCGGGAGGTTTTATGAACACTGAAGCTTTCTTT.

In its sample, this clone was seen a few times. The V gene is TRBV10-3, the J gene TRBJ1-1; the D gene is possibly TRBD1 (6 bases). CDR3 length: 14 residues. Germline loops: CDR1 ENHRY, CDR2 SYGVKD. V was trimmed by 8 bases and J by 5 bases, leaving 18 bases between them. CDR3 in DNA: TGTGCCATCGCGCTACAGGGAGCTGTTACTGAAGCTTTCTTT. Amino acids: CAIALQGAVTEAFF.

The chain recombines TRBV6-6 with TRBJ2-6, with no clear D. Trimming cost V 4 bases and J 2 bases, with 3 bases left between them. Germline values: CDR1 MNHNY, CDR2 SVGAGI (reference sequence). This CDR3 spans 13 amino acids. CDR3 protein: CASSSAGANVLTF. CDR3 nucleotide sequence: TGTGCCAGCAGTTCTGCTGGGGCCAACGTCCTGACTTTC.

The V call is TRBV6-2 or TRBV6-3, the J call TRBJ1-1; D unclear. CDR1 and CDR2 from the germline V gene are MNHEY and SVGEGT. Trimming took off 5 bases at V and 0 bases at J, with 10 bases between the two ends. This CDR3 comprises 14 residues. CDR3 amino acids: CASSVRSMNTEAFF. The CDR3 DNA is TGTGCCAGCAGTGTCAGAAGTATGAACACTGAAGCTTTCTTT.

The CDR3 bases are TGTGCCAGCAGCCGCACAGGGTTCAGTCAGCCCCAGCATTTT. Translation: CASSRTGFSQPQHF. The gene calls are TRBV9 and TRBJ1-5, with a possible D match to TRBD1 (6 bases). CDR1 and CDR2 (germline): SGDLS, YYNGEE. This CDR3 is 14 amino acids long. The ends were cut back, 4 bases at V and 6 bases at J, with 14 bases in the middle.

A single count supports this clone. V and J are TRBV29-1 and TRBJ1-1, with 7 positions matching TRBD1. The CDR3 totals 12 residues. Germline CDR1 reads SQVTM; CDR2 reads ANQGSEA. V gave up 7 bases and J gave up 0 bases; unmatched junction bases: 2. CDR3 protein: CSADRVNTEAFF. CDR3 sequence (DNA): TGCAGCGCCGACAGGGTGAACACTGAAGCTTTCTTT.

For this clone: One end of the junction is discordant with germline, which a read error may explain. V and J are TRBV7-7 and TRBJ1-5; D is possibly TRBD1 (5 bases). Per germline, CDR1 SSHAT and CDR2 FNYEAQ (reference sequence). The CDR3 loop spans 16 amino acids. The CDR3 protein is CASSSPGQVSNQPQHF. The DNA for the CDR3 is TGTGCTAGCAGTTCCCCCGGACAAGTAAGCAATCAGCCCCAGCATTTT.

This clone appeared a single time. This sequence joins TRBV28 and TRBJ1-1; 8 positions agree with TRBD1. With 3 bases clipped from V and 7 bases from J, the junction kept 10 bases outside the gene matches. Germline V gives CDR1 MDHEN, CDR2 SYDVKM. The CDR3 covers 15 residues. This CDR3 is CASSFLGQGANEAFF. The CDR3 DNA sequence: TGTGCCAGCAGTTTCCTCGGACAGGGAGCGAATGAAGCTTTCTTT.

This rearrangement joins TRBV6-1 to TRBJ2-7; 11 bases match TRBD1. V was pared by 2 bases and J by 2 bases, with 8 bases of the junction left unmatched. The CDR3 has 17 amino acids. Germline loops: CDR1 MNHNS, CDR2 SASEGT. The CDR3 is CASSEKGWGQGAYEQYF. The CDR3 nucleotides read TGTGCCAGCAGTGAAAAGGGCTGGGGACAGGGGGCCTACGAGCAGTACTTC.

The chain couples TRBV11-2 to TRBJ2-7, with 7 bases fitting TRBD1. Germline CDR1 SGHAT, CDR2 FQNNGV. The CDR3 has 15 amino acids. The V segment lost 3 bases and the J segment 3 bases; nucleotides outside the gene matches: 8. In DNA form, the CDR3 reads TGTGCCAGCAGCTTTAACAGGGGTGTTTTCTACGAGCAGTACTTC. Amino acids: CASSFNRGVFYEQYF.

The CDR3 bases are TGTGCCAGCAGTGCGGGACTAGCGGGAGAAGAGACCCAGTACTTC. This translates into CASSAGLAGEETQYF. This sequence joins TRBV2 and TRBJ2-5; 14 bases align to TRBD2. CDR3 length: 15 residues. The germline CDR1 and CDR2 sequences are SNHLY and FYNNEI. The V gene end was trimmed by 4 bases and the J gene end by 3 bases; junction bases not matched to a gene: 1.

The sample holds one count of this clone. The chain is built from TRBV5-1 and TRBJ1-2; the match to TRBD1 covers 10 bases. Per the germline V gene, CDR1 is SGHRS and CDR2 is YFSETQ. The V segment lost 4 bases and the J segment 3 bases; nucleotides outside the gene matches: 3. The CDR3 consists of 14 residues. The CDR3 loop reads CASSPGTGDYGYTF. The CDR3, as DNA: TGCGCCAGCAGCCCCGGGACAGGGGACTATGGCTACACCTTC.

This chain joins TRBV7-8 and TRBJ2-7, with 13 bases fitting TRBD2. The trim removed 7 bases at V and 2 bases at J, leaving 11 bases unmatched. CDR3 size: 17 residues. CDR1 and CDR2 from the germline V gene are SGHVS and FQNEAQ. CDR3 nucleotide sequence: TGTGCCAGCACCCTAGCGACTAGCGGGGGGTTCGCCTACGAGCAGTACTTC. It is translated as CASTLATSGGFAYEQYF.

The chain is built from TRBV19 and TRBJ1-1; 7 bases line up with TRBD1. Germline V lookup: CDR1 LNHDA, CDR2 SQIVND (reference sequence). This CDR3 is built from 14 residues. V lost 5 bases to trimming and J lost 0 bases; unmatched junction nucleotides: 3. The DNA for the CDR3 is TGTGCCAGTAGTCACAGGGGTCTGAACACTGAAGCTTTCTTT. This translates into CASSHRGLNTEAFF.

This chain connects TRBV9 to TRBJ1-1, with D perhaps TRBD1 (5 bases). This CDR3 comprises 15 residues. CDR1 is SGDLS and CDR2 is YYNGEE in the germline V gene. V was trimmed by 4 bases and J by 4 bases, leaving 17 bases between them. CDR3 sequence reads: CASSSRVGGTTEAFF. DNA of the CDR3: TGTGCCAGCAGCTCCAGGGTCGGGGGTACCACTGAAGCTTTCTTT.

The J gene is TRBJ2-7, the V gene TRBV15; weak D call: TRBD1 (6 bases). Per the germline V gene, CDR1 is LNHNV and CDR2 is YYDKDF (reference sequence). Trimming left V 1 base short and J 3 bases short, with 10 bases between. The CDR3 covers 14 residues. CDR3 coding DNA: TGTGCCACCAGCAGAGGGGACAAACTCTACGAGCAGTACTTC. It yields the protein CATSRGDKLYEQYF.

The chain links TRBV15 to TRBJ1-1; a possible D gene is TRBD1 (6 bases). The ends were cut back, 1 base at V and 1 base at J, with 10 bases in the middle. The germline V gene has CDR1 LNHNV and CDR2 YYDKDF (reference sequence). The CDR3 runs 15 residues. In DNA form, the CDR3 reads TGTGCCACCAGCAGAGTAACAGGGCAGAACACTGAAGCTTTCTTT. Its protein product is CATSRVTGQNTEAFF.